This TCR beta chain derives from a study of T-cell reconstitution after alpha-beta-depleted transplantation in children. In regard to this clonotype: As yet, its antigen is unknown.

Findings and caveats of the study: From surviving recipient T cells and thymic progenitors came the high day-60 TCRbeta diversity observed in some patients. One year post-transplant, T-cell counts and diversity were largely derived from T cells produced anew. Where alpha-beta T cells came from about two months after transplant was reportedly several hundred expanded graft clones.

Unique molecular identifiers were used to barcode this TCRbeta library. TCRdb itself ran the PCR reads through MiXCR, one entry per CDR3 protein. The sample has 780,000 or so distinct CDR3 sequences; approximately 15% are singletons. The TCR originated in a male patient younger than 18 who had a stem cell transplant for acute lymphoblastic leukemia, so the T cells may come from the graft donor. The source was PBMCs, mostly from graft donor cells, collected 360 days after TCRalphabeta/CD19-depleted stem cell transplant.

The CDR3 region is CSAGRTGRADTQYF. CDR3 sequence (DNA): TGCAGTGCTGGACGGACAGGGAGAGCAGATACGCAGTATTTT. The V call is TRBV20-1, the J call TRBJ2-3; TRBD1 matches 8 bases. Germline CDR1 reads DFQATT; CDR2 reads SNEGSKA (reference sequence). The ends lost 5 bases at V and 4 bases at J; junction bases unmatched: 8. This CDR3 is 14 amino acids long.